This T cell receptor (beta chain) is drawn from a study of T cell repertoires in cytomegalovirus infection (dated 2019 in TCRdb). Regarding the complete study: Because public TCR beta signatures pointed to carriage of CMV infection together with the matching HLA type, the HLA type of each donor mattered for the analysis.

The research as a whole found: Cumulative frequency of public TCR beta family members discriminated carriers of CMV infection plus the relevant HLA type in this cohort and an independent roughly 330-donor cohort. In the ex vivo response, HLA-C-restricted CMV-specific TCR beta clonotypes were dominant, and in two of eight donors the single most frequent clonotype came from this HLA-C-restricted group.

TCRdb shows the sequencer as Illumina HiSeq 1500. TCRdb reran the public reads through fastp at Q25 and MiXCR, keeping productive beta chains. Entries that share a CDR3 protein sequence are merged under the most common genes and DNA. The table for this sample lists nearly 550,000 distinct CDR3 sequences; approximately 15% of them were counted only once. The top ten clonotypes cover about 24% of the sample. Trimmed from V: 5 bases; trimmed from J: 4 bases; junction bases lacking a gene match: 9. Based on the germline V gene, the CDR1 and CDR2 sequences are SGHTA and FQGNSA. Reading from cysteine to phenylalanine, the CDR3 counts 16 amino acids. Only the CDR3 DNA is retained, 48 bases long and in frame from the first base. In its sample, this clonotype was seen many times. The clone's antigen remains unknown. Base-call qualities are not available, and no considerably larger clone is one nucleotide away.

The specimen sequenced was CD8+ T cells from PBMCs. This receptor was identified in a human donor in good health (CMV status not recorded). Some clones in this sample may be carry-over from other donors' samples. The V gene is TRBV7-2 and the J gene is TRBJ1-3; 9 bases in the middle match TRBD1. The DNA is as follows: TGTGCCAGCAGCGGTGAACAGGGGGCGCGAGGAAACACCATATATTTT. This encodes CASSGEQGARGNTIYF.